One sample yielded the 22 T cell receptor beta chains listed below, sequenced in a study of T cell repertoires in cytomegalovirus infection. TCRdb reprocessed the reads with MiXCR, giving one entry per CDR3 protein. The sample carries more than 150,000 distinct CDR3 sequences, 17% recorded once. Sequenced: CD8+ T cells from PBMCs. Every receptor here comes from a human donor in good health (CMV status not recorded). Some clones in this sample may be carry-over from other donors' samples.

This clonotype was observed a handful of times. The V and J genes are TRBV12-3 or TRBV12-4 and TRBJ1-1; TRBD1 matches 10 bases. The CDR3 contains 18 residues. J gave up 3 bases and V 6 bases, and 16 bases lay outside the gene matches. The CDR3 is CASSPLGTGVLGDTEAFF. CDR3 bases: TGTGCCAGCAGCCCCCTCGGGACAGGGGTTCTGGGGGACACTGAAGCTTTCTTT.

This clonotype was observed a handful of times. The chain uses TRBV7-9 and TRBJ1-1, with unresolved D. CDR1 and CDR2 from the germline V gene are SEHNR and FQNEAQ (reference sequence). Trimming shortened V by 5 bases and J by 0 bases, and 22 bases separated the two germline ends. The CDR3 spans 18 residues. The CDR3 region is CASSPPTAAGLLNTEAFF. The CDR3 DNA sequence: TGTGCCAGCAGCCCCCCCACGGCGGCAGGTTTATTGAACACTGAAGCTTTCTTT.

This clonotype showed up just a few times. J is TRBJ2-7 and V is TRBV6-1; D call uncertain. The germline V gene has CDR1 MNHNS and CDR2 SASEGT. Trimming stripped 5 bases from V and 7 bases from J, with 18 bases between. This CDR3 has 14 amino acids. This CDR3 is CASSLPRWGSEQYF. In DNA form, the CDR3 reads TGTGCCAGCAGTCTACCTAGATGGGGATCGGAGCAGTACTTC.

This clonotype was observed a single time. V usage is TRBV7-2 and J usage is TRBJ2-7, with 9 positions matching TRBD1. In germline, CDR1 is SGHTA, CDR2 FQGNSA. Unmatched junction bases numbered 8, after V lost 4 bases and J lost 1 base. This CDR3 is 16 amino acids long. The CDR3 DNA reads TGTGCCAGCAGCTGGTACCGGGACAGGGTGTCCTACGAGCAGTACTTC. The encoded protein is CASSWYRDRVSYEQYF.

This clonotype showed up just a few times. The chain joins TRBV10-3 to TRBJ2-3, with 12 nucleotides matching TRBD2. CDR3 length: 18 amino acids. Germline V gene sequence: CDR1 ENHRY, CDR2 SYGVKD. After removal of 4 bases from V and 3 bases from J, the junction contained 11 bases not matched to a gene. CDR3 residues: CAISAYLASGGATDTQYF. In nucleotides, the CDR3 is TGTGCCATCAGTGCCTACCTGGCTAGCGGGGGGGCGACAGATACGCAGTATTTT.

Many counts were recorded for this clonotype. The rearrangement joins TRBV12-3 or TRBV12-4 to TRBJ1-5, with TRBD1 matching 8 bases. The CDR3 is made up of 16 amino acids. Trimming at V came to 5 bases and at J to 2 bases, leaving 8 bases not matched to a gene. CDR3 coding DNA: TGTGCCAGCAGTGCGACTACAGGGGGTGGCAATCAGCCCCAGCATTTT. Encoded protein: CASSATTGGGNQPQHF.

This clonotype has ten or more counts. V and J are TRBV7-2 and TRBJ2-3; unclear D gene. The CDR3 covers 14 residues. Trimming shortened V by 1 base and J by 2 bases, and 7 bases separated the two germline ends. Germline V gives CDR1 SGHTA, CDR2 FQGNSA. DNA for the CDR3: TGTGCCAGCAGCTTAGGGCGGCACACAGATACGCAGTATTTT. Protein sequence: CASSLGRHTDTQYF. The full variable domain, completed using reference TRBV7-2 and TRBJ2-3, is GAGVSQSPSNKVTEKGKDVELRCDPISGHTALYWYRQSLGQGLEFLIYFQGNSAPDKSGLPSDRFSAERTGGSVSTLTIQRTQQEDSAVYLCASSLGRHTDTQYFGPGTRLTVL.

The chain couples TRBV29-1 to TRBJ2-7, with D unresolved. This CDR3 is built from 10 residues. Germline V gene lookup returns CDR1 SQVTM and CDR2 ANQGSEA. The V and J ends lost 4 bases and 4 bases respectively, with 5 bases between them. The CDR3 coding sequence is TGCAGCGTTGGCTCGTACGAGCAGTACTTC. Its translation: CSVGSYEQYF.

The table lists this clonotype with a few counts. This sequence joins TRBV12-3 or TRBV12-4 and TRBJ2-7, with 12 bases that match TRBD2. Trimming at V came to 8 bases and at J to 0 bases, leaving 2 bases not matched to a gene. This CDR3 contains 14 residues. The CDR3 reads CASLAGGSSYEQYF. As DNA, the CDR3 is TGTGCCAGCCTAGCGGGGGGGAGCTCCTACGAGCAGTACTTC.

This rearrangement joins TRBV6-1 to TRBJ2-7, with 7 bases that match TRBD2. Germline assignment: CDR1 MNHNS and CDR2 SASEGT. V was clipped by 6 bases and J by 2 bases; unmatched bases: 7. The CDR3 is 14 residues long. The CDR3 nucleotides are TGTGCCAGCAGGGTGACTAGCTATCCCTACGAGCAGTACTTC. Translation gives CASRVTSYPYEQYF.

This clonotype appeared a few times. V and J are TRBV11-2 and TRBJ2-2; 11 nucleotides line up with TRBD1. Trimming cost V 6 bases and J 4 bases; bases outside gene matches: 4. CDR1 SGHAT and CDR2 FQNNGV come from the germline V gene. The CDR3 loop spans 15 amino acids. CDR3 sequence: CASRPGQGVTGELFF. The CDR3 DNA reads as TGTGCCAGCAGGCCGGGACAGGGGGTCACCGGGGAGCTGTTTTTT.

This clonotype was seen only a few times. The rearrangement joins TRBV6-6 to TRBJ1-2; D is undetermined. The CDR3 runs 15 residues. Germline V gene sequence: CDR1 MNHNY, CDR2 SVGAGI (reference sequence). With 2 bases removed from V and 3 bases from J, the gap between germline ends came to 13 bases. The CDR3 DNA sequence: TGTGCCAGCAGTTACCTCCTTGGGGAGGACTATGGCTACACCTTC. Its translation: CASSYLLGEDYGYTF.

This clonotype showed up many times. The rearrangement uses TRBV7-9 and TRBJ1-5; D possibly corresponds to TRBD1 (5 bases). The ends were cut back, 5 bases at V and 4 bases at J, with 12 bases in the middle. The CDR3 is 14 amino acids. CDR1 SEHNR and CDR2 FQNEAQ come from the germline V gene (reference sequence). The DNA of the CDR3 is TGTGCCAGCAGCCCGGACGGGGGGAATCAGCCCCAGCATTTT. As protein: CASSPDGGNQPQHF.

This clonotype has more than one count but fewer than ten. The V gene is TRBV28, the J gene TRBJ2-2; 10 nucleotides line up with TRBD2. Germline CDR1 is MDHEN and CDR2 is SYDVKM. This CDR3 spans 15 amino acids. Trimming cost V 2 bases and J 6 bases; bases outside gene matches: 3. The CDR3 sequence is CASSLSGRAPGELFF. CDR3 DNA: TGTGCCAGCAGTTTAAGCGGGAGGGCCCCCGGGGAGCTGTTTTTT.

The chain couples TRBV28 to TRBJ1-5; D remains ambiguous. Germline values: CDR1 MDHEN, CDR2 SYDVKM. The ends were cut back, 2 bases at V and 6 bases at J, with 14 bases in the middle. This CDR3 contains 15 residues. The CDR3 protein is CASSLNILPSQPQHF. In DNA form, the CDR3 reads TGTGCCAGCAGTTTAAATATTCTCCCCAGTCAGCCCCAGCATTTT.

This clonotype was seen more than once but under ten times. The chain uses TRBV27 and TRBJ2-2; D uncertain. The germline CDR1 and CDR2 sequences are MNHEY and SMNVEV (reference sequence). This CDR3 is built from 15 residues. V dropped 3 bases and J dropped 0 bases, with 8 bases sitting between them. CDR3 DNA sequence: TGTGCCAGCAGTTTCGGAAGGGCGAACACCGGGGAGCTGTTTTTT. It codes for CASSFGRANTGELFF.

This clonotype was seen only a few times. The rearrangement links TRBV7-4 to TRBJ2-1, with 13 bases fitting TRBD2. J lost 6 bases, V lost 3 bases, and 17 bases had no gene match. CDR1 and CDR2 (germline): SGHVT, SQSDAQ. This CDR3 comprises 20 residues. DNA of the CDR3: TGTGCCAGCAGCTTGCTGGACCGCAGCCTACTAGCGGGAGGGCCCAATGAGCAGTTCTTC. Translation gives CASSLLDRSLLAGGPNEQFF.

On this clonotype itself: This may come from a read error, since a much larger clone is one base off. This chain connects TRBV7-3 to TRBJ2-7; D remains unclear. CDR1 is SGHTA and CDR2 is FQGTGA in the germline V gene. V dropped 2 bases and J dropped 1 base, with 12 bases sitting between them. The CDR3 length is 15 residues. CDR3 DNA sequence: TGTGCCAGCAGCTTATCTGGGCGCGGATCCTACGAGCAGTACTTC. Its translation: CASSLSGRGSYEQYF.

The V and J genes are TRBV27 and TRBJ1-2; TRBD1 might be the D (6 bases). The CDR3 length is 18 residues. V was trimmed by 8 bases and J by 7 bases, leaving 32 bases between them. The germline V gene has CDR1 MNHEY and CDR2 SMNVEV (reference sequence). CDR3 sequence (DNA): TGTGCCAGCCCTCGTTGGGACACTCACCCGGAGTCGATTGGTGGCTACACCTTC. Translated: CASPRWDTHPESIGGYTF.

This clonotype was recorded at least ten times. V and J are TRBV7-3 and TRBJ2-7; 7 nucleotides line up with TRBD2. Unmatched junction bases numbered 7, after V lost 1 base and J lost 4 bases. The CDR3 has 15 amino acids. Looked up from germline, CDR1 is SGHTA and CDR2 is FQGTGA. Here the CDR3 DNA reads TGTGCCAGCAGCTTAAGAAATGGGGAGGGATACGAGCAGTACTTC. This encodes CASSLRNGEGYEQYF.

The V gene is TRBV7-2, the J gene TRBJ2-1; 7 nucleotides agree with TRBD2. Germline-derived CDR1 and CDR2 are SGHTA and FQGNSA. With V trimmed by 7 bases and J by 6 bases, 9 bases remained unmatched. The CDR3 sequence is 14 residues long. The chain's CDR3 is CASISAGDGNEQFF. CDR3 DNA sequence: TGTGCCAGCATCTCGGCGGGAGATGGCAATGAGCAGTTCTTC.

The sample holds a few counts of this clonotype. The V and J genes are TRBV23-1 and TRBJ2-7; D uncertain. TRBV23-1 is reported as an ORF; its role is uncertain. This CDR3 has 14 amino acids. Trimming took 4 bases from V and 2 from J, leaving 12 bases between them. CDR3 protein: CASSPTYVAYEQYF. The CDR3 nucleotides are TGCGCCAGCAGTCCAACCTACGTCGCCTACGAGCAGTACTTC.